This T cell receptor (beta chain) derives from a study of T cells in Graves' hyperthyroidism and ophthalmopathy (dated by TCRdb to between 2019 and 2020). In terms of the full investigation: Peripheral blood samples were taken at initial diagnosis, before any treatment was given. To identify distinguishing TCR V-J signatures, a discovery cohort of about a hundred patients was used, comprising 40 to 45 with Graves' ophthalmopathy and roughly 60 with stable Graves' hyperthyroidism. Prospective prediction of ophthalmopathy was tested in an independent validation cohort consisting of about 19 hyperthyroidism patients and over 15 patients who later progressed to ophthalmopathy. For training and testing, the 100 or so patients in the discovery cohort were randomly divided in a 7:3 ratio. The study also compared thyroid tissue and blood T-cell repertoires from roughly 6 Graves' hyperthyroidism patients. Following sampling, methimazole starting at 30 mg daily was given to hyperthyroidism patients, and high-dose intravenous methylprednisolone was given to ophthalmopathy patients. The paper describes TCR Vbeta CDR3 sequencing of 120 to 150 peripheral blood samples, made up of about 40 ophthalmopathy patients, around 73 hyperthyroidism patients and roughly 17 progressor patients.

According to the germline V gene (reference sequence), CDR1 reads LNHDA and CDR2 reads SQIVND. V is clipped by 5 bases and J by 6 bases, and the sequence between their germline boundaries is 19 bases long. From the cysteine through the phenylalanine, the CDR3 covers 15 amino acids. CDR3 DNA is the only sequence kept; it has 45 bases, read in frame from the first base. Hyperthyroidism patients were newly diagnosed, with disease duration under 2 months, and aged 18 to 65 years. Any patient with an uncontrolled infection, another autoimmune disease, pregnancy or lactation was excluded. Diagnoses were established on the basis of clinical symptoms, serum thyroxine and TRAb, thyroid ultrasound, and orbital computed tomography. Blood from progressor patients was drawn when they were first diagnosed with hyperthyroidism, before any ophthalmopathy symptoms appeared. Ficoll-Paque density gradient centrifugation was used to isolate PBMCs from approximately 10 ml of fresh peripheral blood. Progressor patients were initially diagnosed with Graves' hyperthyroidism and developed ophthalmopathy during follow-up. Total RNA was extracted using Trizol reagent, and RNA quality was assessed on an Agilent 2100 Bioanalyzer.

About this clonotype: No antigen is known for it. Base qualities were left out, and no much larger clone turns up one base away.

Broad study findings and their caveats: Sample size was not statistically predetermined, and investigators were not blinded to group allocation. A model built on a 13 V-J signature distinguished ophthalmopathy from stable hyperthyroidism, reaching 85% to 90% sensitivity and about 81% specificity in cross-validation and 80%/75% in testing. In validation, progression to ophthalmopathy was predicted by the model with nearly 71% sensitivity and 72.22% specificity, a median of roughly 6 months before onset. Most expanded thyroid clonotypes (frequency above 0.001) were also detected in blood, suggesting blood repertoires may reflect thyroid immune responses.

TCR beta CDR3 regions were amplified from RNA transcripts. A first-round RT-PCR of the TCR CDR3 used the HTBI primer set with the Qiagen OneStep RT-PCR kit. Libraries were constructed in a second round of multiplex PCR, after which size selection and purification were performed. The libraries were sequenced on an Illumina HiSeq2000 using paired-end 100 bp reads. In the paper's pipeline: SOAPnuke was used to process the raw data, removing reads that contained adapters or uncalled bases, had a mean Phred below 15, or lacked an exact match to the constant primer or identifier. COPE v1.2.5 was used to merge the high-quality paired reads, and each unique nucleotide sequence was defined as a clonotype. MiTCR v1.1 was used to align the clonotypes against IMGT TRBV, TRBD and TRBJ reference segments. Analysis was restricted to V-J combinations with a frequency above 0.0001, which covered about 99% of repertoires. The TCS score was defined as the ratio of F50 (clonal expansion) to E x V (chaos), calculated using BLOSUM62-based TCRdist between CDR3 peptides within each V-J. Welch's t-statistics and random forest reduced 500 to 550 V-J features to 13, which were used in a naive Bayes classifier (R e1071). The public reads were reanalyzed by TCRdb: fastp trimming at Q25, MiXCR alignment, in-frame beta chains only. Identical CDR3 protein sequences are pooled into one entry, listed with their most common genes and DNA. V and J calls and clone size were set by TCRdb, not the authors. The sample data list over 700,000 distinct CDR3 sequences, and 18% of these were observed just once. The ten largest clones take up approximately 15% of the sample.

The sequence came from a woman between 45 and 65 years old with Graves' hyperthyroidism that later progressed to Graves' ophthalmopathy. The sample taken for sequencing was blood. The sequence joins TRBV19 to TRBJ1-1, with no D gene named confidently. The CDR3 region reads CASSFGRYPSAEAFF. The DNA sequence is given as TGTGCCAGTAGTTTCGGACGGTACCCTTCGGCTGAAGCTTTCTTT.